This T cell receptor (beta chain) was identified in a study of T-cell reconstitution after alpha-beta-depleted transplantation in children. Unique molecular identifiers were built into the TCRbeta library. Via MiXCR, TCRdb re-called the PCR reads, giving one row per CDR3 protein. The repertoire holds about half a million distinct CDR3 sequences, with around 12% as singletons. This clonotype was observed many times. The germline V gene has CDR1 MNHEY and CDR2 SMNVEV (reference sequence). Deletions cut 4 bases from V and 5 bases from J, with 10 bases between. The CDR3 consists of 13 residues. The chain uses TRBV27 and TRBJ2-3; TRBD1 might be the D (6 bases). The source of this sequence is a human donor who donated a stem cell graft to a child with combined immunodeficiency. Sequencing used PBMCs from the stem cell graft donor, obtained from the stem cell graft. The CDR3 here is CASSSLQGDTQYF. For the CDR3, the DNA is TGTGCCAGCAGTTCATTACAGGGAGATACGCAGTATTTT.